The 5 T cell receptor beta chains listed next were all sequenced from one sample in a study of T cells in narcolepsy. Libraries were prepared by immunoSEQ multiplex PCR; TCRdb keeps only in-frame clonotypes and omits some of them. The table lists tens of thousands of clones, approximately 85% of them singletons. Sequencing was done on a sample of memory (CD45RA-) CD4+ T cells from blood. These receptor sequences come from a human donor in good health.

This clone has a single count. Within the sample, other DNA sequences also encode this same CDR3. The rearrangement joins TRBV15 to TRBJ1-4; tentative D call: TRBD1 (6 bases). There are 16 residues in the CDR3. CDR1 is LNHNV and CDR2 is YYDKDF in the germline V gene (reference sequence). V was cut by 0 bases and J by 8 bases, with 16 bases left in between. CDR3 coding DNA: TGTGCCACCAGCAGAGACCTCTCAGGGGCGCGGGAAAAACTGTTTTTT. Translated: CATSRDLSGAREKLFF.

The V and J genes are TRBV5-5 and TRBJ1-3; D may be TRBD1 (6 bases). With 4 bases removed from V and 7 bases from J, the gap between germline ends came to 15 bases. CDR3 size: 14 residues. The germline gives CDR1 SGHKS, CDR2 YYEKEE (reference sequence). The CDR3 DNA sequence: TGTGCCAGCAGCGATCGGAGGGGGGCGAACACCATATATTTT. Translating it yields CASSDRRGANTIYF.

This clone was observed a few times. The CDR3 loop reads CASSVGQGGSVGYTF. CDR3 nucleotide sequence: TGTGCCAGCAGCGTCGGACAGGGAGGTTCCGTAGGCTACACCTTC. The V and J genes are TRBV9 and TRBJ1-2, with 8 bases identical to TRBD1. The CDR3 sequence is 15 residues long. V dropped 2 bases and J dropped 8; count of bases not matched to a gene: 11. Germline V gene sequence: CDR1 SGDLS, CDR2 YYNGEE.

The V and J genes are TRBV6-5 and TRBJ2-7; TRBD1 matches at 8 bases. There are 14 residues in the CDR3. CDR1 and CDR2 (germline): MNHEY, SVGAGI. The trim removed 7 bases at V and 0 bases at J, leaving 5 bases unmatched. The CDR3 sequence: CASTRTGRSYEQYF. The CDR3 coding sequence is TGTGCCAGCACCCGGACAGGGCGCTCCTACGAGCAGTACTTC.

V gene TRBV5-5 combines with J gene TRBJ2-7; perhaps D is TRBD1 or TRBD2 (5 bases each). The CDR3 is made up of 14 amino acids. Germline V gene data show CDR1 as SGHKS and CDR2 as YYEKEE (reference sequence). V was cut by 5 bases and J by 0 bases, with 12 bases left in between. CDR3 region: CASRWDRNSYEQYF. Here the CDR3 DNA reads TGTGCCAGCAGGTGGGACCGTAACTCCTACGAGCAGTACTTC.